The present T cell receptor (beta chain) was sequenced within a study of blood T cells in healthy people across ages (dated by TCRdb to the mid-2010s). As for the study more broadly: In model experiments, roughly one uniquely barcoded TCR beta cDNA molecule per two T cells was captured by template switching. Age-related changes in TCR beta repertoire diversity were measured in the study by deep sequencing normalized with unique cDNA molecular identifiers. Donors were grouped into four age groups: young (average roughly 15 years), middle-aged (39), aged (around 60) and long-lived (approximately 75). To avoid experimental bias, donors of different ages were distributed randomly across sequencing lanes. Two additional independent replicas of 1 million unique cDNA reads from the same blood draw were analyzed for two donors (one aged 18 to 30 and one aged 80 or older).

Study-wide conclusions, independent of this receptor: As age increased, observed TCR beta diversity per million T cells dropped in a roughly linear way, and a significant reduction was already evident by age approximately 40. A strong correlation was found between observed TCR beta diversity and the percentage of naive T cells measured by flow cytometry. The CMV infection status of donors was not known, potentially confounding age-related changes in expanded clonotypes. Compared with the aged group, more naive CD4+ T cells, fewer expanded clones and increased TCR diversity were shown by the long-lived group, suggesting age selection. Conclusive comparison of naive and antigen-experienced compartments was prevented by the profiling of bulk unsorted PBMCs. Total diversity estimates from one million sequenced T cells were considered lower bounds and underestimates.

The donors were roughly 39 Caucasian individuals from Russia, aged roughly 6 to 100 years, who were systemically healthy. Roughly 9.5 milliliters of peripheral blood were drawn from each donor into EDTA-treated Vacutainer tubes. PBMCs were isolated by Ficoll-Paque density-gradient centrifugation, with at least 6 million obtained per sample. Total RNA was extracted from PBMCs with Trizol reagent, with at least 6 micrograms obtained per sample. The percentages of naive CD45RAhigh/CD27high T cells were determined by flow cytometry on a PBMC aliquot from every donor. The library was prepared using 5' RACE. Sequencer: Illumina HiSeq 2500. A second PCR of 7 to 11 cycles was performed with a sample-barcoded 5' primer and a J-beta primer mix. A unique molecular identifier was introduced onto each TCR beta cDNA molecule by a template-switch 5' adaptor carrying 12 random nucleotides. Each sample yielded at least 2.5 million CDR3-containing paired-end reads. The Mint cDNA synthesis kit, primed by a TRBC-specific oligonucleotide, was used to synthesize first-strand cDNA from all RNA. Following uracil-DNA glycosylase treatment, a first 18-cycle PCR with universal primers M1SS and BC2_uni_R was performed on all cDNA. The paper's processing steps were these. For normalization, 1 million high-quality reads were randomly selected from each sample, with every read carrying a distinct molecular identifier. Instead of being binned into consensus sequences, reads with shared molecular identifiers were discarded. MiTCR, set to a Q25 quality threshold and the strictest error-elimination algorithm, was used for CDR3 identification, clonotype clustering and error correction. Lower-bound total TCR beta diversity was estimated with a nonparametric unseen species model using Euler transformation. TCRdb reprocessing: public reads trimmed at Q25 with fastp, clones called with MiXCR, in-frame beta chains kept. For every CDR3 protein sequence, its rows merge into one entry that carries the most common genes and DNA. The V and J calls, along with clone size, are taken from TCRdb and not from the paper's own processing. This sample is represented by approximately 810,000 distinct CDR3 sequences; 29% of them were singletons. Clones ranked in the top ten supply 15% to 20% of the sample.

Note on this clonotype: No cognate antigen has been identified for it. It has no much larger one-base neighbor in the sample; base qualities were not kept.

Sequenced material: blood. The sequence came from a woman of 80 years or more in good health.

The CDR3 in this case is CASSSRQRGPTDTQYF. The DNA sequence reads TGTGCCAGCAGCTCAAGGCAGCGGGGGCCGACAGATACGCAGTATTTT. The chain is encoded by TRBV7-9 joined to TRBJ2-3, and 8 junction bases match TRBD2. V loses 4 bases at its end and J loses 3 bases; junction bases beyond the gene matches: 9. CDR1 SEHNR and CDR2 FQNEAQ are derived from the germline V gene (reference sequence). Reading from cysteine to phenylalanine, the CDR3 counts 16 amino acids. Here the CDR3 DNA is all that survives: 48 bases in frame from base 1.